The clone carrying this TCR beta chain appeared a few times. Its specificity is not known. The sample comes from a study of response to subunit inactivated influenza vaccine. Study results and limitations: The authors suggested that every seasonal influenza vaccination recruits few new T cells.

Germline lookup yields CDR1 MNHEY and CDR2 SVGAGI. Trimming removed 0 bases from V and 10 bases from J; junction bases left unmatched: 4. The CDR3 runs 15 residues. TCRdb recomputed calls from the RT-PCR reads with MiXCR, one row per CDR3 protein. The table has over 800,000 distinct CDR3 sequences, approximately 21% seen once. This chain connects TRBV6-5 to TRBJ1-6, with 9 bases that match TRBD1. This clonotype originated in a man aged 45-65 years who received an inactivated influenza vaccine. Sequenced here: PBMCs from blood, sampled approximately 5 days after vaccination. The CDR3 loop is CASSYSRTGASPLHF. Here the CDR3 DNA reads TGTGCCAGCAGTTACTCACGGACAGGGGCGTCACCCCTCCACTTT.